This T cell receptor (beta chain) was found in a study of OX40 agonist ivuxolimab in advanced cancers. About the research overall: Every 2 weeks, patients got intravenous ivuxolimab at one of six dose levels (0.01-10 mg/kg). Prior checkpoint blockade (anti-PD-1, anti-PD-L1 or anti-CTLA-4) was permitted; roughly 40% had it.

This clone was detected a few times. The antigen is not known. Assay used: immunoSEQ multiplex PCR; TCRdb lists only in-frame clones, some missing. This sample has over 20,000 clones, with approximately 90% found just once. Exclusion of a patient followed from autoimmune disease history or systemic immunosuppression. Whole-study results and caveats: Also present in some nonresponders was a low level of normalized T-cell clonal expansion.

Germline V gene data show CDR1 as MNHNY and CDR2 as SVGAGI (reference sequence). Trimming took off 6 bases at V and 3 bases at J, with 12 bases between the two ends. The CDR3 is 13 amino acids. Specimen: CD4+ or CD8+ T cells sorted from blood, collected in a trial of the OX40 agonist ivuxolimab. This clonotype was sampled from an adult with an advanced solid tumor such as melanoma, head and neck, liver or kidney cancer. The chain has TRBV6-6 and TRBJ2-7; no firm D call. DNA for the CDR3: TGTGCCAGCAGCCTATACGCTAGCTACGAGCAGTACTTC. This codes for CASSLYASYEQYF.